This TCR beta chain is drawn from a study of cytomegalovirus exposure and HLA in healthy donors. Comment on this clone: Its matching antigen is unknown.

The primer mix had 60 Vbeta and 13 Jbeta primers. The method was immunoSEQ multiplex PCR; TCRdb's version includes in-frame clones alone and lacks a portion of them. The table records about 100,000 clones, around 73% of them present only once. This CDR3 spans 14 amino acids. Per germline, CDR1 SEHNR and CDR2 FQNEAQ (reference sequence). Trimming pared 1 base from V and 5 bases from J, leaving 12 bases between. Study-wide points: A later analysis reported that several of the most significant clusters appeared to be linked to common viral pathogens, among them Epstein-Barr virus.

Sequenced: PBMCs. The receptor's source is a woman aged 55-75 years in good health and CMV-seronegative. This sequence joins TRBV7-9 and TRBJ2-7, with D tentatively TRBD1 (8 bases). CDR3 sequence reads: CASSLGTGRDEQYF. CDR3 in DNA: TGTGCCAGCAGCTTAGGGACAGGGAGGGACGAGCAGTACTTC. Full variable domain (remainder filled in from reference TRBV7-9 and TRBJ2-7): DTGVSQNPRHKITKRGQNVTFRCDPISEHNRLYWYRQTLGQGPEFLTYFQNEAQLEKSRLLSDRFSAERPKGSFSTLEIQRTEQGDSAMYLCASSLGTGRDEQYFGPGTRLTVT.